These 14 T cell receptor beta chains originate from one sample sequenced in a study of blood T cell repertoires in COVID-19. Assay: immunoSEQ multiplex PCR; the TCRdb copy retains only in-frame clones and omits some. In the table there are about 170,000 clones, 84% of which are singletons. Sequencing input: peripheral blood. The receptors were gathered from a woman of 80 years or more with COVID-19, enrolled during active disease.

This clone turned up a few times. The chain is built from TRBV4-2 and TRBJ2-1; the match to TRBD2 covers 9 bases. The CDR3 is made up of 16 amino acids. V lost 3 bases, J lost 8 bases, and 11 bases stayed unmatched. CDR1 is LGHNA, CDR2 YNFKEQ, per germline. CDR3 nucleotide sequence: TGTGCCAGCAGCCACAAGATGGCGGGAGGGCGACATGAGCAGTTCTTC. Residues: CASSHKMAGGRHEQFF.

V is TRBV28 and J is TRBJ2-7; D is possibly TRBD1 (6 bases). This CDR3 is 12 amino acids long. Per germline, CDR1 MDHEN and CDR2 SYDVKM. Trimming shortened V by 5 bases and J by 9 bases, and 14 bases separated the two germline ends. The CDR3 spells CASSPQQGVQYF. In DNA, the CDR3 is TGTGCCAGCAGTCCCCAACAGGGCGTGCAGTACTTC.

V and J are TRBV28 and TRBJ1-2; D is possibly TRBD1 (6 bases). The V end lost 4 bases, the J end lost 8 bases, and 14 bases lay between the germline ends. The CDR3 consists of 13 residues. Looked up from germline, CDR1 is MDHEN and CDR2 is SYDVKM. The CDR3 bases are TGTGCCAGCAGTTCCGGACAGAGGCAAGGCTACACCTTC. Its translation: CASSSGQRQGYTF.

J is TRBJ1-1 and V is TRBV28; weak D call: TRBD1 (5 bases). Germline CDR1 reads MDHEN; CDR2 reads SYDVKM. Trimming took off 1 base at V and 8 bases at J, with 14 bases between the two ends. This CDR3 region has 14 residues. The CDR3 spells CASSLYIGATEAFF. The CDR3, as DNA: TGTGCCAGCAGTTTATATATAGGGGCGACGGAAGCTTTCTTT. Drawing the rest from reference TRBV28 and TRBJ1-1, the complete variable domain is DVKVTQSSRYLVKRTGEKVFLECVQDMDHENMFWYRQDPGLGLRLIYFSYDVKMKEKGDIPEGYSVSREKKERFSLILESASTNQTSMYLCASSLYIGATEAFFGQGTRLTVV.

The chain carries TRBV27 and TRBJ1-6; weak D call: TRBD1 (6 bases). Germline assignment: CDR1 MNHEY and CDR2 SMNVEV (reference sequence). The CDR3 is 14 amino acids. V was pared by 6 bases and J by 13 bases, with 19 bases between. For the CDR3, the DNA is TGTGCCAGCAGCCTTGGACAGCTCGTAGGTCCCCTCCACTTT. It is translated as CASSLGQLVGPLHF.

V usage is TRBV5-1 and J usage is TRBJ2-2, with 7 positions matching TRBD1. V shed 4 bases and J 3 bases; nucleotides not matched to a gene: 6. The length of the CDR3 is 15 residues. Germline values: CDR1 SGHRS, CDR2 YFSETQ. The CDR3 nucleotides are TGCGCCAGCAGCAGAGACAGGGTCTACACCGGGGAGCTGTTTTTT. Translating it yields CASSRDRVYTGELFF.

This CDR3 is CASSTPGEETQYF. CDR3 DNA sequence: TGTGCCAGCTCCACTCCAGGGGAAGAGACCCAGTACTTC. V and J are TRBV18 and TRBJ2-5; TRBD1 is a possible D gene (6 bases). This CDR3 comprises 13 residues. Trimming pared 6 bases from V and 3 bases from J, leaving 11 bases between. CDR1 and CDR2 from the germline V gene are KGHSH and LQKENI.

The table lists this clone with a few counts. CDR3 sequence: CASSRSSGRAYEQYF. CDR3 DNA sequence: TGCGCCAGCAGCCGTTCTAGCGGGAGAGCCTACGAGCAGTACTTC. The chain is built from TRBV5-1 and TRBJ2-7; 10 nucleotides line up with TRBD2. The germline CDR1 and CDR2 sequences are SGHRS and YFSETQ. The V gene end was trimmed by 4 bases and the J gene end by 2 bases; junction bases not matched to a gene: 6. This CDR3 is built from 15 residues.

The chain employs TRBV5-1 and TRBJ2-1, with D possibly being TRBD2 (5 bases). CDR1 is SGHRS, CDR2 YFSETQ, per germline. V was clipped by 0 bases and J by 3 bases, with 10 bases between them. The CDR3 is 15 residues long. The CDR3 loop reads CASSLGGSLYNEQFF. The CDR3 DNA reads TGCGCCAGCAGCTTGGGTGGGAGTCTCTACAATGAGCAGTTCTTC.

This sequence joins TRBV30 and TRBJ2-7; D is unclear. CDR3 length equals 12 residues. Trimming took 1 base from V and 2 from J, leaving 6 bases between them. Germline values: CDR1 GTSNPN, CDR2 SVGIG (reference sequence). CDR3 nucleotide sequence: TGTGCCTGGAGTGCAGGTACCTACGAGCAGTACTTC. Translation gives CAWSAGTYEQYF.

The genes are TRBV30 and TRBJ2-2, with a possible D match to TRBD1 (6 bases). The V end was cut by 4 bases, the J end by 0 bases, with 18 bases between. Per the germline V gene, CDR1 is GTSNPN and CDR2 is SVGIG (reference sequence). There are 17 residues in the CDR3. The CDR3: CAWTHHGGRANTGELFF. The CDR3 nucleotides are TGTGCCTGGACCCACCATGGGGGCAGGGCGAACACCGGGGAGCTGTTTTTT.

The chain carries TRBV2 and TRBJ1-1; D unresolved. Germline loops: CDR1 SNHLY, CDR2 FYNNEI. Trimming shortened V by 4 bases and J by 6 bases, and 3 bases separated the two germline ends. The CDR3 covers 10 residues. The CDR3, as DNA: TGTGCCAGCAGTGGAGCTGAAGCTTTCTTT. This codes for CASSGAEAFF.

The chain uses TRBV19 and TRBJ1-5; 9 nucleotides line up with TRBD1. The J segment lost 4 bases and the V segment lost 7 bases, leaving 11 bases of the junction unmatched. CDR1 is LNHDA, CDR2 SQIVND, per germline (reference sequence). The CDR3 runs 16 residues. The CDR3 region is CASNNPGQGENQPQHF. The DNA of the CDR3 is TGTGCCAGTAACAACCCGGGACAGGGTGAGAATCAGCCCCAGCATTTT. Supplemented by reference TRBV19 and TRBJ1-5, the full variable domain reads DGGITQSPKYLFRKEGQNVTLSCEQNLNHDAMYWYRQDPGQGLRLIYYSQIVNDFQKGDIAEGYSVSREKKESFPLTVTSAQKNPTAFYLCASNNPGQGENQPQHFGDGTRLSIL.

The rearrangement joins TRBV5-1 to TRBJ2-7; D possibly corresponds to TRBD1 (6 bases). CDR1 SGHRS and CDR2 YFSETQ come from the germline V gene. The CDR3 extends over 13 amino acids. The V gene lost 6 bases and the J gene lost 0 bases, with 10 bases spanning the gap. CDR3 amino acids: CASMRQDSYEQYF. CDR3 in DNA: TGCGCCAGCATGAGACAGGACTCCTACGAGCAGTACTTC.